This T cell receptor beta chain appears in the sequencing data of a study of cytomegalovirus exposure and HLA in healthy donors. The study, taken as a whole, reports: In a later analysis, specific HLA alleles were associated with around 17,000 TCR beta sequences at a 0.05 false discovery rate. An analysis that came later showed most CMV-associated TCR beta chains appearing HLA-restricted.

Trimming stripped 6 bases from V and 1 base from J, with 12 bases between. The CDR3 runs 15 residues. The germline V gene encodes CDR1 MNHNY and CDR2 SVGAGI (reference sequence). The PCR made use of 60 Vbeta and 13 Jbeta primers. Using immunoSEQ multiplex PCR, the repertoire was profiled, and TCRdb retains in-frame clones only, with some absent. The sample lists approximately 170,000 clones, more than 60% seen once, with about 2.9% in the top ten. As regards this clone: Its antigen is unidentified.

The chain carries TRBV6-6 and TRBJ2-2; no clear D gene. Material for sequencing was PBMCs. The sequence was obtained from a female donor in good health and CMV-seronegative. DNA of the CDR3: TGTGCCAGCAGCTTGGGCTACTTGAACACCGGGGAGCTGTTTTTT. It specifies CASSLGYLNTGELFF.